This TCR beta chain comes out of a study of cytomegalovirus exposure and HLA in healthy donors. Study-level information: Earlier, 180 million or so T cells were analyzed, and some 120 million unique TCR beta sequences were found among them. Tens of millions of unique TCRs from HLA-typed donors were held in an early release of data.

The V gene lost 1 base and the J gene lost 6 bases, with 18 bases spanning the gap. The CDR3 consists of 16 residues. Looked up from germline, CDR1 is SGHTS and CDR2 is YDEGEE. Findings and limits, study-wide: TCR beta chains numbering some 160 were designated cytomegalovirus-associated. Researchers left out some V segments, among them TRBV6-2 and TRBV6-3, as indistinguishable.

Primers: 60 Vbeta forward and 13 Jbeta reverse. Profiled with immunoSEQ multiplex PCR; TCRdb holds only in-frame clones, not every one. The sample consists of 100,000 to 120,000 clones, roughly 80% of them appearing once. To note about this clone: Its antigen remains unidentified.

The receptor was isolated from a man aged 25 to 45 in good health and CMV-seropositive. Material: PBMCs. This rearrangement joins TRBV5-8 to TRBJ2-3, with D perhaps matching TRBD2 (7 bases). The CDR3 spells CASSLLSGGLWDTQYF. CDR3 in DNA: TGTGCCAGCAGCTTGCTGTCCGGGGGGCTTTGGGATACGCAGTATTTT.